Below are 5 T cell receptor beta chains sequenced from a single sample in a study of T cell responses to AZD1222 COVID-19 vaccine. Here immunoSEQ multiplex PCR was the method, and the copy in TCRdb shows in-frame clones only, minus some. The data show over 50,000 clones, over 75% seen once. The sequencing here drew on peripheral blood, taken on day 0 of AZD1222 vaccination. The receptors shown here come from an adult in good health.

The rearrangement uses TRBV7-9 and TRBJ1-1; D possibly corresponds to TRBD1 (6 bases). Between the trimmed V and J ends, which lost 1 base and 8 bases, there was a span of 26 bases. Per germline, CDR1 SEHNR and CDR2 FQNEAQ (reference sequence). The CDR3 runs to 18 residues. DNA of the CDR3: TGTGCCAGCAGCTTAGGAGGCCAGGGGAAGGACGCTCGACCAGAAGCTTTCTTT. Protein sequence: CASSLGGQGKDARPEAFF.

The chain couples TRBV5-6 to TRBJ1-5; 7 positions agree with TRBD1. Germline CDR1 and CDR2: SGHDT and YYEEEE. The CDR3 covers 14 residues. The V segment lost 3 bases and the J segment 5 bases; nucleotides outside the gene matches: 5. The CDR3 reads CASSSGQFDQPQHF. CDR3 nucleotide sequence: TGTGCCAGCAGCTCGGGACAGTTTGATCAGCCCCAGCATTTT.

The rearrangement joins TRBV7-6 to TRBJ1-1; 10 bases match TRBD1. CDR1 is SGHVS, CDR2 FNYEAQ, per germline. The CDR3 contains 16 residues. The V gene end was trimmed by 2 bases and the J gene end by 4 bases; junction bases not matched to a gene: 7. The CDR3 is CASSLKGTGDPTEAFF. The CDR3 region has the DNA TGTGCCAGCAGCTTAAAGGGGACAGGGGACCCCACTGAAGCTTTCTTT.

The rearrangement uses TRBV5-6 and TRBJ1-2; D call uncertain. The germline gives CDR1 SGHDT, CDR2 YYEEEE. Trimming shortened V by 4 bases and J by 6 bases, and 10 bases separated the two germline ends. The CDR3 has 12 amino acids. CDR3 residues: CASSLDGDGYTF. DNA of the CDR3: TGTGCCAGCAGCCTAGACGGTGATGGCTACACCTTC.

The V call is TRBV16, the J call TRBJ2-1; TRBD2 agrees at 10 bases. The CDR3 has 14 amino acids. Germline lookup yields CDR1 KGHSY and CDR2 FQNENV. V shed 6 bases and J 6 bases; nucleotides not matched to a gene: 5. The CDR3 region has the DNA TGTGCCAGCAGTCTAGCGGGAGTAGGCAATGAGCAGTTCTTC. Translating gives CASSLAGVGNEQFF.